Described below is a single T cell receptor (beta chain) sequence and its context. What it binds is unknown. The record originates from a study of response to subunit inactivated influenza vaccine. Findings and caveats of the study: Authors suggested that a seasonal influenza vaccination recruits few new T cells each time.

Germline lookup yields CDR1 MNHNS and CDR2 SASEGT. The CDR3 sequence is 17 residues long. Between the trimmed V and J ends, which lost 5 bases and 1 base, there was a span of 18 bases. In TCRdb, the RT-PCR reads were re-called with MiXCR into one record per CDR3 protein. The table has 650,000 to 800,000 distinct CDR3 sequences, 11% to 15% seen once; the top ten hold 5.5% to 7%. Source: PBMCs from blood, taken around two weeks before vaccination. The chain couples TRBV6-1 to TRBJ2-4; possibly TRBD2 for D (6 bases). The receptor was derived from a man aged 45-60 years who received an inactivated influenza vaccine. Written as DNA, the CDR3 is TGTGCCAGCAGTCAGACAAGGGGCGGGGTGGCCAAAAACATTCAGTACTTC. It specifies CASSQTRGGVAKNIQYF.